This TCR beta chain was identified in a study of cytomegalovirus exposure and HLA in healthy donors. Study observations and caveats: Later work found that TCR association rates differed between HLA loci; DRB1 had the most and HLA-C the fewest.

The V end lost 0 bases, the J end lost 2 bases, and 9 bases lay between the germline ends. The length of the CDR3 is 14 residues. From germline, CDR1 is SGHNT and CDR2 YYREEE (reference sequence). Primers included in the PCR were 60 Vbeta and 13 Jbeta primers. The data were produced by immunoSEQ multiplex PCR, yet TCRdb's version contains in-frame clones alone and is incomplete. The sample contains 150,000 to 200,000 clones, approximately 81% of which appear only once. In the case of this clone: Its antigen is as yet unknown.

Source material: PBMCs. The source is a woman between 50 and 59 years old in good health and CMV-seronegative. The chain links TRBV5-4 to TRBJ2-7; no clear D gene. The CDR3 DNA is TGTGCCAGCAGCTTGGGACTGGATACCTACGAGCAGTACTTC. Encoded protein: CASSLGLDTYEQYF.